This is a list of T cell receptor beta chains from one sample in a study of T cell repertoires in cytomegalovirus infection. TCRdb reprocessed the reads via MiXCR and lists one record per CDR3 protein. The sample has roughly 730,000 distinct CDR3 sequences; roughly 30% are singletons. The antigens for these receptors are not known. The source was cultured PBMCs, collected from culture after CMV antigen stimulation. Receptors were obtained from a human donor in good health (CMV status not recorded). Some clones in this sample may be carry-over from other donors' samples. The CDR3 runs from the conserved cysteine through the conserved F or W. D genes are given only for firm matches. Expanded clones get a size class; other rows say once, few or many, or leave the size out.

>.|TRBJ2-2|TRBV12-5|.
CASGSPYWGELFF
TGTGCTAGTGGATCGCCATACTGGGGGGAGCTGTTTTTT
>many|TRBJ1-1|TRBV7-6|.
CASSLGVEAFF
TGTGCCAGCAGCTTAGGAGTGGAGGCTTTCTTT
>few|TRBJ1-2|TRBV6-2/TRBV6-3|.
CASSHDDYGYTF
TGTGCCAGCAGCCACGACGACTATGGCTACACCTTC
>few|TRBJ2-3|TRBV7-8|TRBD2
CASSFTTSGGGKDTQYF
TGTGCCAGCAGCTTCACTACTAGCGGGGGGGGAAAAGATACGCAGTATTTT
>.|TRBJ2-4|TRBV11-2|TRBD2
CASSLGGLAGGGKNIQYF
TGTGCCAGCAGCTTAGGTGGGCTAGCGGGAGGTGGCAAAAACATTCAGTACTTC
>.|TRBJ2-1|TRBV20-1|.
CSAIRSSYNEQFF
TGCAGTGCTATCCGGAGCTCCTACAATGAGCAGTTCTTC
>.|TRBJ2-1|TRBV5-1|.
CASSLGNNNEQFF
TGCGCCAGCAGCTTGGGGAACAACAATGAGCAGTTCTTC
>few|TRBJ2-5|TRBV7-6|TRBD2
CASSRGGAGIHQETQYF
TGTGCCAGCAGCCGGGGGGGAGCGGGGATTCACCAAGAGACCCAGTACTTC
>.|TRBJ1-4|TRBV4-3|.
CASSKERVLSNEKLFF
TGCGCCAGCAGCAAAGAGAGGGTGTTATCTAATGAAAAACTGTTTTTT
>many|TRBJ2-6|TRBV7-2|.
CASRGENSGANVLTF
TGTGCCAGCAGGGGGGAGAACTCTGGGGCCAACGTCCTGACTTTC
>.|TRBJ2-5|TRBV7-2|TRBD1
CASSFVRTGMETQYF
TGTGCCAGCAGCTTTGTGAGGACAGGGATGGAGACCCAGTACTTC
>.|TRBJ2-4|TRBV12-3/TRBV12-4|.
CASSPTGNIQYF
TGTGCCAGCAGTCCAACTGGAAACATTCAGTACTTC
>few|TRBJ2-7|TRBV7-8|TRBD2
CASSQRAGREDEQYF
TGTGCCAGCAGCCAACGGGCGGGGAGGGAGGACGAGCAGTACTTC
>.|TRBJ1-6|TRBV6-6|.
CASSYAKSPLHF
TGTGCCAGCAGTTACGCGAAATCACCCCTCCACTTT
>.|TRBJ1-3|TRBV7-9|.
CASSLDVGNTIYF
TGTGCCAGCAGCTTAGATGTTGGGAACACCATATATTTT
>few|TRBJ2-7|TRBV4-1|.
CASSQRYSGVYEQYF
TGCGCCAGCAGCCAAAGGTACTCAGGGGTCTACGAGCAGTACTTC
>few|TRBJ2-2|TRBV7-6|TRBD2
CASSSPSGISTGELFF
TGTGCCAGCAGCTCTCCTAGCGGGATTAGCACCGGGGAGCTGTTTTTT
>.|TRBJ1-2|TRBV7-2|.
CASSLVAATTNYGYTF
TGTGCCAGCAGCTTAGTGGCGGCAACTACTAACTATGGCTACACCTTC
>.|TRBJ1-3|TRBV7-8|.
CASTRTGGTDSGNTIYF
TGTGCCAGCACCCGAACCGGTGGGACCGACTCTGGAAACACCATATATTTT
>.|TRBJ1-5|TRBV29-1|.
CSVGGGDNQPQHF
TGCAGCGTTGGGGGGGGGGACAATCAGCCCCAGCATTTT
>few|TRBJ2-3|TRBV7-8|.
CASTLRRGNTQYF
TGTGCCAGCACCCTTCGCCGCGGGAATACGCAGTATTTT
>few|TRBJ1-1|TRBV4-3|TRBD1
CASSQGTGDENTEAFF
TGCGCCAGCAGCCAAGGGACAGGGGACGAGAACACTGAAGCTTTCTTT
>.|TRBJ2-3|TRBV19|.
CASGKLGGPDTQYF
TGTGCCAGTGGCAAACTGGGGGGGCCAGATACGCAGTATTTT
>once|TRBJ2-1|TRBV25-1|.
CASTLVNEQCF
TGTGCCAGCACCCTTGTCAATGAGCAGTGCTTC
>.|TRBJ2-5|TRBV28|TRBD1
CASSKQGANQETQYF
TGTGCCAGCAGCAAACAGGGGGCGAATCAAGAGACCCAGTACTTC
>.|TRBJ1-3|TRBV7-8|.
CASSSRWSTAVGLAAGNTIYF
TGTGCCAGCAGCTCCCGGTGGTCGACGGCAGTCGGGCTGGCGGCTGGAAACACCATATATTTT
>.|TRBJ2-3|TRBV7-9|.
CASSPRGSGFTDTQYF
TGTGCCAGCAGCCCCCGGGGAAGCGGATTCACAGATACGCAGTATTTT
>few|TRBJ1-2|TRBV7-2|.
CASSSLGGYTF
TGTGCCAGCAGCTCTTTGGGTGGCTACACCTTC
>.|TRBJ1-4|TRBV10-3|.
CAISEFEGTKLFF
TGTGCCATCAGTGAGTTTGAGGGGACGAAACTGTTTTTT
>.|TRBJ2-1|TRBV6-2/TRBV6-3|TRBD2
CASSYSLLAGLRDNEQFF
TGTGCCAGCAGTTACTCTTTATTAGCGGGATTACGGGACAATGAGCAGTTCTTC
>.|TRBJ2-3|TRBV7-2|.
CASSLAGGPPTDTQYF
TGTGCCAGCAGCTTAGCCGGGGGCCCCCCCACAGATACGCAGTATTTT
>.|TRBJ2-3|TRBV11-1|.
CASSSPGQVPTDTQYF
TGTGCCAGCAGCTCCCCCGGACAAGTCCCCACAGATACGCAGTATTTT
>.|TRBJ1-2|TRBV7-2|.
CASSLAAGQYGYTF
TGTGCCAGCAGCTTAGCCGCAGGACAGTATGGCTACACCTTC
>few|TRBJ2-3|TRBV5-1|TRBD2
CASSLFGGSGDTQYF
TGCGCCAGCAGCTTGTTTGGCGGGAGCGGTGATACGCAGTATTTT